One and the same sample provided the 30 T cell receptor beta chains below, sequenced in a study of T cell clonality in common variable immunodeficiency. Repertoires were generated with immunoSEQ multiplex PCR, while TCRdb's copy carries only in-frame clones and drops some. Its clone listing holds some 16,000 clones. Study-wide results and limits: Common variable immunodeficiency TCR beta sequences reportedly had fewer deletions and N-nucleotide insertions.

Their recognized antigens are unknown. The sample comprised peripheral blood mononuclear cells. These TCRs come from a human donor with common variable immunodeficiency.

This clone counts as medium-sized by frequency. Read data end 3 residues before the CDR3 end; the end is taken from the germline J gene. This chain links TRBV5-1 with TRBJ1-5; weak D call: TRBD1 (6 bases). The CDR3 contains 14 residues. Deletions cut 2 bases from V and 5 bases from J, with 11 bases between. CDR1 and CDR2 from the germline V gene are SGHRS and YFSETQ. The CDR3 loop reads CASSLEAGDQPQHF. The covered CDR3 bases are TGCGCCAGCAGCTTAGAGGCAGGGGATCAGCCC. Full variable domain (rest looked up from reference TRBV5-1 and TRBJ1-5): KAGVTQTPRYLIKTRGQQVTLSCSPISGHRSVSWYQQTPGQGLQFLFEYFSETQRNKGNFPGRFSGRQFSNSRSEMNVSTLELGDSALYLCASSLEAGDQPQHFGDGTRLSIL.

This clone is labeled medium-sized (0.01 to 0.1%) based on frequency. CDR3: CASSFDRSNGYTF. The DNA read from the CDR3 is TGTGCCAGCAGCTTCGACAGGTCCAATGGC. This sequence joins TRBV7-2 and TRBJ1-2; maybe TRBD1 (6 bases). The sequenced fragment ends 3 residues before the CDR3 boundary, so the rest is inferred from the germline J gene. Trimming removed 3 bases at V and 6 bases at J, with 11 bases between. This CDR3 region has 13 residues. The germline CDR1 and CDR2 sequences are SGHTA and FQGNSA.

On this clone: The sequenced fragment ends 3 residues before the CDR3 boundary, so the rest is inferred from the germline J gene. The genes are TRBV6-2 or TRBV6-3 and TRBJ2-3; 7 bases fit TRBD2. The CDR3 covers 14 residues. Unmatched junction bases numbered 1, after V lost 4 bases and J lost 0 bases. Germline CDR1 reads MNHEY; CDR2 reads SVGEGT. CDR3 DNA, as far as it was read: TGTGCCAGCAGTTTTAGCGGGAGCACAGATACG. As protein: CASSFSGSTDT. The complete CDR3 sequence is CASSFSGSTDTQYF.

Of note for this clone: The CDR3 end lies 3 residues beyond the end of the read and is filled in from the germline J gene. This rearrangement joins TRBV9 to TRBJ2-7; TRBD1 matches at 10 bases. V lost 3 bases to trimming and J lost 1 base; unmatched junction nucleotides: 4. The CDR3 runs 15 residues. CDR1 SGDLS and CDR2 YYNGEE come from the germline V gene. The CDR3 bases that were read are TGTGCCAGCAGCGACCGACAGGGGGCGTCCTACGAG. As protein: CASSDRQGASYE. The full CDR3 reads CASSDRQGASYEQYF.

On this clone itself: The junction departs from germline at one end; a sequencing error may be responsible. The CDR3 DNA, read in part, is TGTGCTAGCAGCTCCGCACAGGGGGTCGGGGAG. Translated: CASSSAQGVGE. The full CDR3 sequence reads CASSSAQGVGELFF. This rearrangement joins TRBV7-7 to TRBJ2-2; 8 nucleotides agree with TRBD1. The read terminates 3 residues ahead of where the CDR3 ends, so the germline J gene completes it. The length of the CDR3 is 14 residues. Germline CDR1 reads SSHAT; CDR2 reads FNYEAQ (reference sequence).

This clone is deemed medium-sized by its frequency. The read stops 3 residues short of the end of the CDR3; the missing end is completed from the germline J gene. The chain combines TRBV19 with TRBJ1-5; D call uncertain. Per germline, CDR1 LNHDA and CDR2 SQIVND (reference sequence). This CDR3 comprises 13 residues. Trimming took off 0 bases at V and 9 bases at J, with 9 bases between the two ends. The sequenced CDR3 bases are TGTGCCAGTAGTATAGATCCCCCCCTGCCC. It is translated as CASSIDPPLP. The full CDR3 sequence reads CASSIDPPLPQHF.

As regards this clone: The read terminates 3 residues before the CDR3 end, so the remaining end is supplied by the germline J gene. V gene TRBV7-2 combines with J gene TRBJ1-3; D gene unclear. The CDR3 runs to 15 residues. CDR1 is SGHTA and CDR2 is FQGNSA in the germline V gene. V lost 5 bases, J lost 0 bases, and 11 bases lay in between. The part of the CDR3 DNA that was read is TGTGCCAGCAGCGTTAGCTCGGACTCTGGAAACACC. It encodes CASSVSSDSGNT. The whole CDR3 is CASSVSSDSGNTIYF.

To note about this clone: Sequencing ends 3 residues short of the CDR3 end; the germline J gene provides the rest. This chain links TRBV5-1 with TRBJ2-1, with TRBD2 as a possible D gene (6 bases). The CDR3 is 16 amino acids. Germline loops: CDR1 SGHRS, CDR2 YFSETQ. V gave up 4 bases and J gave up 6 bases, with 20 bases separating them. The sequenced part of the CDR3 DNA is TGCGCCAGCAGCCTCAACCGGGACTCAGGAGGCAATGAG. Protein: CASSLNRDSGGNE. The complete CDR3 reads CASSLNRDSGGNEQFF. The whole variable domain, remainder taken from reference TRBV5-1 and TRBJ2-1, is KAGVTQTPRYLIKTRGQQVTLSCSPISGHRSVSWYQQTPGQGLQFLFEYFSETQRNKGNFPGRFSGRQFSNSRSEMNVSTLELGDSALYLCASSLNRDSGGNEQFFGPGTRLTVL.

Comments on this clone: The junction shows a germline mismatch at one end, possibly a read error. CDR3 bases read: TGTGCCAGCAGGTATAACTCCCACGAG. Protein product: CASRYNSHE. The CDR3, in full, reads CASRYNSHEQYF. The chain carries TRBV28 and TRBJ2-7, with unresolved D. Read coverage stops 3 residues before the CDR3 terminus; the germline J gene supplies the remainder. Germline CDR1 and CDR2: MDHEN and SYDVKM. CDR3 length equals 12 residues.

A note on this clone: The CDR3 end falls 3 residues outside the read, so it is completed with the germline J gene. The rearrangement uses TRBV19 and TRBJ2-2, with a possible D match to TRBD1 (6 bases). V was pared by 7 bases and J by 0 bases, with 18 bases between. In germline, CDR1 is LNHDA, CDR2 SQIVND (reference sequence). There are 17 residues in the CDR3. CDR3 in amino acids: CASTTGMVFPNTGELFF. The covered CDR3 bases are TGTGCCAGTACCACAGGGATGGTATTTCCGAACACCGGGGAG. Together with reference TRBV19 and TRBJ2-2, the CDR3 gives the full variable domain: DGGITQSPKYLFRKEGQNVTLSCEQNLNHDAMYWYRQDPGQGLRLIYYSQIVNDFQKGDIAEGYSVSREKKESFPLTVTSAQKNPTAFYLCASTTGMVFPNTGELFFGEGSRLTVL.

About this clone itself: Read coverage stops 3 residues before the CDR3 terminus; the germline J gene supplies the remainder. The V call is TRBV5-1, the J call TRBJ2-1; perhaps TRBD2 as D (5 bases). The CDR3 length is 12 residues. Trimming took off 4 bases at V and 9 bases at J, with 11 bases between the two ends. In germline, CDR1 is SGHRS, CDR2 YFSETQ. The CDR3 sequence: CASSPGIGEQFF. The part of the CDR3 DNA that was read is TGCGCCAGCAGCCCGGGGATCGGTGAG.

In regard to this clone: The CDR3 end is not reached by the read, which stops 3 residues before it; the germline J gene fills it in. The V call is TRBV5-6, the J call TRBJ2-1; D might be TRBD2 (6 bases). Trimming took 4 bases from V and 4 from J, leaving 12 bases between them. Germline-derived CDR1 and CDR2 are SGHDT and YYEEEE. The CDR3 length is 14 residues. The CDR3 sequence: CASSQPSAYNEQFF. CDR3 DNA, as far as it was read: TGTGCCAGCAGCCAGCCTAGCGCGTACAATGAG.

With regard to this clone: The read stops 3 residues short of the end of the CDR3; the missing end is completed from the germline J gene. The rearrangement joins TRBV6-2 or TRBV6-3 to TRBJ2-1, with 9 bases lining up with TRBD1. J lost 3 bases, V lost 5 bases, and 5 bases had no gene match. The CDR3 sequence is 15 residues long. Germline values: CDR1 MNHEY, CDR2 SVGEGT. The CDR3 spells CASSQQGAIYNEQFF. CDR3 DNA, as far as it was read: TGTGCCAGCAGTCAACAGGGGGCCATCTACAATGAG.

As concerns this clone: The read finishes 3 residues shy of the CDR3 end, and the germline J gene is used to complete it. J is TRBJ2-1 and V is TRBV2; 16 bases are a match to TRBD2. Germline CDR1 SNHLY, CDR2 FYNNEI. The CDR3 runs 18 residues. V was pared by 6 bases and J by 4 bases, with 9 bases of the junction left unmatched. Incomplete CDR3 DNA: TGTGCCAGCAGCCCGTCTGGGACTAGCGGGGGGGCTTACAATGAG. It codes for CASSPSGTSGGAYNE. The entire CDR3 reads CASSPSGTSGGAYNEQFF. The variable domain in full, completed from reference TRBV2 and TRBJ2-1, reads EPEVTQTPSHQVTQMGQEVILRCVPISNHLYFYWYRQILGQKVEFLVSFYNNEISEKSEIFDDQFSVERPDGSNFTLKIRSTKLEDSAMYFCASSPSGTSGGAYNEQFFGPGTRLTVL.

Comments on this clone: Read coverage stops 3 residues before the CDR3 terminus; the germline J gene supplies the remainder. The V and J genes are TRBV5-6 and TRBJ2-3; D unresolved. V was trimmed by 2 bases and J by 6 bases, leaving 16 bases between them. The CDR3 totals 15 residues. Germline V gene sequence: CDR1 SGHDT, CDR2 YYEEEE. The CDR3 bases that were read are TGTGCCAGCAGCTTTTCAGGCACAGCCATCGATACG. As protein: CASSFSGTAIDT. The whole CDR3 protein reads CASSFSGTAIDTQYF.

A word on this clone: The sequenced fragment ends 3 residues before the CDR3 boundary, so the rest is inferred from the germline J gene. The chain recombines TRBV5-1 with TRBJ2-5; 8 positions match TRBD2. The trim removed 0 bases at V and 2 bases at J, leaving 3 bases unmatched. Germline V gene data show CDR1 as SGHRS and CDR2 as YFSETQ. The CDR3 loop spans 15 amino acids. Incomplete CDR3 DNA: TGCGCCAGCAGCTTGGGCGGGAGGCGTCAAGAGACC. The encoded protein is CASSLGGRRQET. The full CDR3 reads CASSLGGRRQETQYF.

Comment on this clone: The read is 3 residues too short to cover the CDR3 end, so that end is filled in from the germline J gene. The V gene is TRBV5-1, the J gene TRBJ2-1; a weak D match, TRBD1 (5 bases). V was trimmed by 6 bases and J by 7 bases, leaving 11 bases between them. Germline V gene sequence: CDR1 SGHRS, CDR2 YFSETQ. The length of the CDR3 is 12 residues. CDR3 in amino acids: CASTLGRNEQFF. CDR3 DNA, as far as it was read: TGCGCCAGCACCCTGGGGCGGAATGAG.

Note on this clone: The CDR3 end lies 3 residues beyond the end of the read and is filled in from the germline J gene. The genes are TRBV7-3 and TRBJ2-5, with D perhaps matching TRBD2 (5 bases). V dropped 5 bases and J dropped 2 bases, with 12 bases sitting between them. The germline gives CDR1 SGHTA, CDR2 FQGTGA. The CDR3 sequence is 14 residues long. The CDR3 bases that were read are TGTGCCAGCAGCCTCCGGACTGCACAAGAGACC. It translates to CASSLRTAQET. The whole CDR3 sequence is CASSLRTAQETQYF.

About this clone: The CDR3 end lies 3 residues beyond the end of the read and is filled in from the germline J gene. This chain links TRBV20-1 with TRBJ2-3, with no clear D. Trimming took off 4 bases at V and 1 base at J, with 15 bases between the two ends. CDR3 length: 15 residues. Germline V gene data show CDR1 as DFQATT and CDR2 as SNEGSKA (reference sequence). CDR3 loop: CSANTGSRRTDTQYF. CDR3 bases read: TGCAGTGCTAATACCGGGTCCCGCCGCACAGATACG.

On this clone itself: The read falls 3 residues short of the CDR3 end, and the missing part is taken from the germline J gene. The gene calls are TRBV14 and TRBJ2-1; D might be TRBD1 (6 bases). V was cut by 1 base and J by 7 bases, with 14 bases left in between. The CDR3 loop spans 15 amino acids. Per the germline V gene, CDR1 is SGHDN and CDR2 is FVKESK. CDR3 DNA (partial): TGTGCCAGCAGCCAAGGTACAGGGTACCGGAATGAG. Its protein product is CASSQGTGYRNE. The whole CDR3 is CASSQGTGYRNEQFF.

A remark on this clone: The read ends 3 residues before the CDR3 terminus; that terminus is restored from the germline J gene. The gene calls are TRBV11-3 and TRBJ2-3; possible D gene TRBD1, 5 bases. Germline CDR1 and CDR2: SGHNT and YENEEA. CDR3 size: 14 residues. The V and J ends lost 5 bases and 4 bases respectively, with 13 bases between them. The part of the CDR3 DNA that was read is TGTGCCAGCAGCACAAGGGGCGCCGCAGATACG. Protein: CASSTRGAADT. The whole CDR3 protein reads CASSTRGAADTQYF.

About this clone itself: Read data end 3 residues before the CDR3 end; the end is taken from the germline J gene. The chain uses TRBV29-1 and TRBJ2-7; 8 bases map to TRBD1. The CDR3 is 12 residues long. Trimming removed 3 bases from V and 5 bases from J; junction bases left unmatched: 3. CDR1 is SQVTM and CDR2 is ANQGSEA in the germline V gene. The DNA read from the CDR3 is TGCAGCGTTGACGACAGGGGTGACGAG. As protein: CSVDDRGDE. The CDR3 in full is CSVDDRGDEQYF.

Note on this clone: The CDR3 end lies 3 residues beyond the end of the read and is filled in from the germline J gene. V is TRBV15 and J is TRBJ2-3, with a weak D call TRBD1 (6 bases). Germline CDR1 and CDR2: LNHNV and YYDKDF (reference sequence). Trimming pared 2 bases from V and 3 bases from J, leaving 6 bases between. The CDR3 contains 13 residues. The CDR3 spells CATSRQGTDTQYF. The part of the CDR3 DNA that was read is TGTGCCACCAGCAGACAGGGGACAGATACG. The full variable domain, its missing parts supplied by reference TRBV15 and TRBJ2-3, is DAMVIQNPRYQVTQFGKPVTLSCSQTLNHNVMYWYQQKSSQAPKLLFHYYDKDFNNEADTPDNFQSRRPNTSFCFLDIRSPGLGDTAMYLCATSRQGTDTQYFGPGTRLTVL.

Worth noting for this clone: The read falls 3 residues short of the CDR3 end, and the missing part is taken from the germline J gene. This chain joins TRBV29-1 and TRBJ1-1; D perhaps matches TRBD1 (6 bases). Germline V CDR1 and CDR2: SQVTM, ANQGSEA. The CDR3 covers 12 residues. Trimming cost V 4 bases and J 5 bases, with 11 bases left between them. The sequenced CDR3 bases are TGCAGCGTTGTTCAGGGGCAGACTGAA. It is translated as CSVVQGQTE. The whole CDR3 region reads CSVVQGQTEAFF.

Of note for this clone: The read finishes 3 residues shy of the CDR3 end, and the germline J gene is used to complete it. The rearrangement uses TRBV2 and TRBJ1-5, with TRBD1 identical over 7 bases. The V gene end was trimmed by 4 bases and the J gene end by 7 bases; junction bases not matched to a gene: 13. The CDR3 length is 16 residues. The germline gives CDR1 SNHLY, CDR2 FYNNEI. The CDR3 sequence is CASSGDSRLGSQPQHF. The sequenced part of the CDR3 DNA is TGTGCCAGCAGTGGGGACAGTCGGCTGGGAAGCCAGCCC.

Regarding this clone: The read terminates 3 residues before the CDR3 end, so the remaining end is supplied by the germline J gene. The genes are TRBV19 and TRBJ2-2; no reliable D call. CDR3 length: 12 residues. CDR1 LNHDA and CDR2 SQIVND come from the germline V gene (reference sequence). V shed 4 bases and J shed 4 bases, with 4 bases lying between them. The CDR3 DNA, read in part, is TGTGCCAGTAGTACCCTCACCGGGGAG. The encoded protein is CASSTLTGE. The full-length CDR3 reads as CASSTLTGELFF. The full variable domain, in which reference TRBV19 and TRBJ2-2 provide the parts outside the CDR3, is DGGITQSPKYLFRKEGQNVTLSCEQNLNHDAMYWYRQDPGQGLRLIYYSQIVNDFQKGDIAEGYSVSREKKESFPLTVTSAQKNPTAFYLCASSTLTGELFFGEGSRLTVL.

The CDR3 protein is CSARVPQGAGNTIYF. CDR3 DNA, as far as it was read: TGCAGTGCTAGAGTCCCGCAGGGAGCTGGAAACACC. The chain uses TRBV20-1 and TRBJ1-3, with D tentatively TRBD1 (5 bases). The read ends 3 residues before the CDR3 terminus; that terminus is restored from the germline J gene. V was cut by 1 base and J by 2 bases, with 12 bases left in between. From germline, CDR1 is DFQATT and CDR2 SNEGSKA (reference sequence). This CDR3 is built from 15 residues.

Details on this clone: The read is 3 residues too short to cover the CDR3 end, so that end is filled in from the germline J gene. V and J are TRBV30 and TRBJ2-3; D gene unclear. The CDR3 runs to 13 residues. V shed 7 bases and J shed 0 bases, with 11 bases lying between them. Looked up from germline, CDR1 is GTSNPN and CDR2 is SVGIG (reference sequence). CDR3: CASSAVSTDTQYF. CDR3 DNA, as far as it was read: TGTGCCTCCTCCGCAGTTAGCACAGATACG.

The CDR3 here is CASTYAGTGLSNQPQHF. CDR3 DNA (partial): TGTGCCAGTACTTACGCCGGGACAGGGTTGTCTAATCAGCCC. The rearrangement joins TRBV19 to TRBJ1-5; 9 bases map to TRBD1. The observed sequence ends 3 residues before the CDR3 terminus, with the missing tail filled in from the germline J gene. Germline CDR1 is LNHDA and CDR2 is SQIVND (reference sequence). The V segment lost 7 bases and the J segment 4 bases; nucleotides outside the gene matches: 14. The CDR3 has 17 amino acids.

This clone is identified as medium-sized from frequency. Read sequence stops 3 residues before the CDR3 end, and the germline J gene provides the missing end. The chain joins TRBV19 to TRBJ2-1, with TRBD2 matching over 7 bases. The CDR3 has 17 residues. Trimming removed 3 bases from V and 3 bases from J; junction bases left unmatched: 11. Germline V gene data show CDR1 as LNHDA and CDR2 as SQIVND (reference sequence). The covered CDR3 bases are TGTGCCAGTAGTATCTCCCTTGGGGCTAGCGGCTACAATGAG. Amino acid sequence: CASSISLGASGYNE. The whole CDR3 sequence is CASSISLGASGYNEQFF.